These T cell receptor beta chains were read from a single sample in a study of glioma-infiltrating T cells after dendritic cell vaccination. Generated by immunoSEQ multiplex PCR, the TCRdb table keeps only in-frame clones and is missing some. The table records under 4,000 clones, around 79% of them present only once. This material consisted of tumor tissue, taken before dendritic cell vaccination. The receptors were sampled from a human donor with glioblastoma. Both conserved end residues are part of each CDR3. Fields, in order: V gene, J gene, clone size, D gene, CDR3 DNA, CDR3 protein. A D gene is named only where the DNA matches it firmly. The size entry is marked missing in some rows and otherwise reads once, few, many or a size class.

TRBV6-5	TRBJ1-4	-	-	TGCGCCAGCAGTTACGGAGGGAGTGGTGAAAAACTGTTTTTT	CASSYGGSGEKLFF
TRBV4-3	TRBJ2-5	-	-	TGCGCCAGCAGCCAGAGACTCCAAGAGACCCAGTACTTC	CASSQRLQETQYF
TRBV7-2	TRBJ1-1	-	-	TGTGCCAGCAGCTTAAGAACAGGGTATGGAGCTGAAGCTTTCTTT	CASSLRTGYGAEAFF
TRBV30	TRBJ1-6	-	-	TGTGCCTGGAGCAAACAGGGCAATAATTCACCCCTCCACTTT	CAWSKQGNNSPLHF
TRBV28	TRBJ2-2	few	-	TGTGCCAGCAGTCCCGGGACTCCGAACACCGGGGAGCTGTTTTTT	CASSPGTPNTGELFF
TRBV7-8	TRBJ1-6	few	-	TGTGCCAGCAGCGTCCACCTTGTCCTGAGGAATTCTCCCCCCCTCCACTTT	CASSVHLVLRNSPPLHF
TRBV7-9	TRBJ1-1	-	TRBD1	TGTGCCAGCAGCCAAAATTCTGGGACAGCCATTAACACTGAAGCTTTCTTT	CASSQNSGTAINTEAFF
TRBV10-3	TRBJ1-4	few	TRBD1	TGTGCCATCAGTGACCTCGGGACAGGAAATGAAAAACTGTTTTTT	CAISDLGTGNEKLFF
TRBV30	TRBJ1-1	-	-	TGTGCCTGGATCGTAGGACTTTTGAACACTGAAGCTTTCTTT	CAWIVGLLNTEAFF
TRBV11-3	TRBJ2-3	-	TRBD2	TGTGCCAGCAGCTCGACTAGCGGGAGTACCACAGATACGCAGTATTTT	CASSSTSGSTTDTQYF
TRBV6-1	TRBJ2-7	-	-	TGTGCCAGCAGTGAGTGGAGGGAGCAGTACTTC	CASSEWREQYF
TRBV5-6	TRBJ2-1	few	-	TGTGCCAGCAGCTTGGACGCGGTAAGCTCCTACAATGAGCAGTTCTTC	CASSLDAVSSYNEQFF
TRBV5-6	TRBJ1-2	-	-	TGTGCCAGCAGCTCGGTGAAACAGGGATACGGCTACACCTTC	CASSSVKQGYGYTF
TRBV30	TRBJ2-1	-	-	TGTGCCTGGAGTAGAAGCGGCTCCTACAATGAGCAGTTCTTC	CAWSRSGSYNEQFF
TRBV6-6	TRBJ1-5	-	-	TGTGCCAGCAGTTACAGGGAGGGGGGAAGAGGTCAGCCCCAGCATTTT	CASSYREGGRGQPQHF
TRBV30	TRBJ1-1	-	TRBD1	TGTGCCTGGAGCCCTTACAGGGGTTGGGACACTGAAGCTTTCTTT	CAWSPYRGWDTEAFF
TRBV7-2	TRBJ2-7	-	TRBD2	TGTGCCAGCAGCTCCGTCCGGGGGGGTAAGCAGTACTTC	CASSSVRGGKQYF
TRBV7-2	TRBJ2-3	few	TRBD2	TGTGCCAGCAGCCCATTAGCGGGGGGGGGCACAGATACGCAGTATTTT	CASSPLAGGGTDTQYF
TRBV7-9	TRBJ2-5	-	TRBD1	TGTGCCAGCAGCCGCCCAGTGACAGGGCAAGAGACCCAGTACTTC	CASSRPVTGQETQYF
TRBV2	TRBJ2-3	-	-	TGTGCCAGCAGTGCCGATACGGGAACGCAGTATTTT	CASSADTGTQYF
TRBV27	TRBJ1-1	-	TRBD1	TGTGCCAGCCGATCGGGACAGGGGGCGACTGAAGCTTTCTTT	CASRSGQGATEAFF
TRBV7-9	TRBJ2-5	-	-	TGTGCCATCACCGGGGGAGAGCAAGAGACCCAGTACTTC	CAITGGEQETQYF
TRBV2	TRBJ2-2	-	-	TGTGCCAGCAGTGGCGGGGATAACACCGGGGAGCTGTTTTTT	CASSGGDNTGELFF
TRBV14	TRBJ1-1	-	-	TGTGCCAGCAGCCGTCCCGACAGAATAAACACTGAAGCTTTCTTT	CASSRPDRINTEAFF
TRBV7-2	TRBJ2-5	-	-	TGTGCCAGCAGCCTCGTACAAGAGACCCAGTACTTC	CASSLVQETQYF
TRBV7-3	TRBJ1-2	once	-	TGTGCCAGCAGCTTAACGGGGGGGGGACACGGGACCTTC	CASSLTGGGHGTF
TRBV15	TRBJ2-1	-	-	TGTGCCACCAGCAGAGACTCCCAGGGGAAGCCCTACAATGAGCAGTTCTTC	CATSRDSQGKPYNEQFF
TRBV23-1	TRBJ1-4	-	-	TGCGCCAGCAGTCTCAGTAATGAAAAACTGTTTTTT	CASSLSNEKLFF
TRBV5-1	TRBJ2-5	-	TRBD2	TGCGCCAGCAGTTGGGCGGGGGTTCACCAAGAGACCCAGTACTTC	CASSWAGVHQETQYF
TRBV15	TRBJ1-1	-	TRBD1	TGTGCCACCAGCAGAACGAGACAGGGGGAAGCTTTCTTT	CATSRTRQGEAFF
TRBV6-1	TRBJ2-7	-	TRBD1	TGTGCCAGCAGTTCTAAGACAGGGACCTACGAGCAGTACTTC	CASSSKTGTYEQYF
TRBV7-3	TRBJ2-2	-	-	TGTGCCAGCAGCCCCCGAGGGCCGCCCCACACCGGGGAGCTGTTTTTT	CASSPRGPPHTGELFF
TRBV7-2	TRBJ2-5	-	TRBD2	TGTGCCAGCAGCTTCGCGGGGGAAGAGACCCAGTACTTC	CASSFAGEETQYF
TRBV5-1	TRBJ1-2	-	TRBD1	TGCGCCAGCAGCTTGGTGTCGACAGGGATCGATGGCTACACCTTC	CASSLVSTGIDGYTF
TRBV4-2	TRBJ1-3	-	-	TGTGCCAGCAGCCAAGGTTGGCCCAGCTCTGGAAACACCATATATTTT	CASSQGWPSSGNTIYF
TRBV6-5	TRBJ1-4	-	-	TGTGCCAGCAGTTACGGAGGGAGTGGTGAAAAACTGTTTTTT	CASSYGGSGEKLFF
TRBV7-3	TRBJ2-3	few	-	TGTGCCAGCAGCCCATATGGGGGGGGCATGACAGATACGCAGTATTTT	CASSPYGGGMTDTQYF
TRBV27	TRBJ2-2	-	TRBD1	TGTGCCAGCAGTTCCCAGGGGGCTGTAGGCACCGGGGAGCTGTTTTTT	CASSSQGAVGTGELFF
TRBV4-2	TRBJ2-1	-	TRBD2	TGTGCCAGCAGCCCGGACGGGACTATCAATGAGCAGTTCTTC	CASSPDGTINEQFF
TRBV10-3	TRBJ1-2	-	TRBD1	TGTGCCATCAGTCCGGGACAGGGGAACTATGGCTACACCTTC	CAISPGQGNYGYTF
TRBV4-3	TRBJ1-2	-	-	TGCGCCAGCAGCCAAGAGTCCAGTCAGAACTATGGCTACACCTTC	CASSQESSQNYGYTF
TRBV4-1	TRBJ1-4	-	-	TGCGCCAGCAGCCAAGAGGGGCTGCCGGACTATTCGTGGAAACTGTTTTTT	CASSQEGLPDYSWKLFF
TRBV2	TRBJ1-1	-	-	TGTGCCAGCAACCAGGGCTCAACTGAAGCTTTCTTT	CASNQGSTEAFF
TRBV7-2	TRBJ2-3	-	-	TGTGCCAGCAGCTTAGTGGGACCCTCGGGGGCAGATACGCAGTATTTT	CASSLVGPSGADTQYF
TRBV19	TRBJ2-1	-	TRBD2	TGTGCCAGTAGTACGCGGACTAGCGGGAGCTCCTACAATGAGCAGTTCTTC	CASSTRTSGSSYNEQFF